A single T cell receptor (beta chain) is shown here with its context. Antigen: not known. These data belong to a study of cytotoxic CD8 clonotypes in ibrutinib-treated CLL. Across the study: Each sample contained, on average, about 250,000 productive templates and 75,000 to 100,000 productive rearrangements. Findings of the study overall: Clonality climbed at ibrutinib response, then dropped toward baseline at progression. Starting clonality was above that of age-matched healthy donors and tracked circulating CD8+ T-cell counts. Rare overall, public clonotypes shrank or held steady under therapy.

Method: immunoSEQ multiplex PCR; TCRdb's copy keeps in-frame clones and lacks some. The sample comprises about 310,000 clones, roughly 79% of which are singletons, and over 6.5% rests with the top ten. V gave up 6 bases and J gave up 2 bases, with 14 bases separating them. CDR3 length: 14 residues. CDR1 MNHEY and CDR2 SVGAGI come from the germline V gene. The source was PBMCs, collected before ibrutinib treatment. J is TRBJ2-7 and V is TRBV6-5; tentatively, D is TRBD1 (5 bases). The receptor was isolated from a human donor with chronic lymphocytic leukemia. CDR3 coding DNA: TGTGCCAGCAGGATAGACAGCGTGGCCTACGAGCAGTACTTC. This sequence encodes CASRIDSVAYEQYF.